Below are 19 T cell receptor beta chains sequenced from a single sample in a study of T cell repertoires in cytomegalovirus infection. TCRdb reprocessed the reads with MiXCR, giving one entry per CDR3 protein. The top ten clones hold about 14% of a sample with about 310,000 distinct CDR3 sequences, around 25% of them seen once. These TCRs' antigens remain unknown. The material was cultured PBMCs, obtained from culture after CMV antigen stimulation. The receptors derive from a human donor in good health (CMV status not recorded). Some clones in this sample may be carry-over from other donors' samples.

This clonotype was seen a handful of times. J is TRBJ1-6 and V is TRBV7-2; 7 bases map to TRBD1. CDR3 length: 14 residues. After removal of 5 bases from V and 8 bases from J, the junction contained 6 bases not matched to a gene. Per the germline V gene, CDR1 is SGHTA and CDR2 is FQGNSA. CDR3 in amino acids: CASSLRDSDSPLHF. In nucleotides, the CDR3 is TGTGCCAGCAGCCTCCGGGACAGCGATTCACCCCTCCACTTT.

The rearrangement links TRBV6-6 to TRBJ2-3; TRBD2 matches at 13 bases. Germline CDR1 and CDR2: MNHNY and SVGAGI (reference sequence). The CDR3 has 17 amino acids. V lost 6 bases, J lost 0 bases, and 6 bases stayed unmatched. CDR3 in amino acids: CASRLAGGSFSTDTQYF. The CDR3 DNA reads TGTGCCAGCAGACTAGCGGGAGGGTCCTTTAGCACAGATACGCAGTATTTT.

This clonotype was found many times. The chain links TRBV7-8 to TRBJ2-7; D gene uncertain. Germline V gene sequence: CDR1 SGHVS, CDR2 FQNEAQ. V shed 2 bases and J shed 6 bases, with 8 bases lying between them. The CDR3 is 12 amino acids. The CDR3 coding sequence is TGTGCCAGCAGCTTAACCGTCGTCGAGCAGTACTTC. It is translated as CASSLTVVEQYF.

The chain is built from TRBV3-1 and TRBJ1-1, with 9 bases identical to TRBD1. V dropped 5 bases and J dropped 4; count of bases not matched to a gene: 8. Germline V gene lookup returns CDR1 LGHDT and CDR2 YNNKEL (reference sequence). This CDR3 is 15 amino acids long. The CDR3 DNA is TGTGCCAGCAGCGAAGTACAGGGGGCTCGCACTGAAGCTTTCTTT. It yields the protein CASSEVQGARTEAFF.

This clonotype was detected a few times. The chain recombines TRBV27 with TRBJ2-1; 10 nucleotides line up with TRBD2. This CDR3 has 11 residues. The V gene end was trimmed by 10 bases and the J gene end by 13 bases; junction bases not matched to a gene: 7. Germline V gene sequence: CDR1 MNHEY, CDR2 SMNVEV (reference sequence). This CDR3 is CATFLAGVQFF. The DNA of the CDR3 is TGTGCCACTTTCCTAGCGGGAGTCCAGTTCTTC.

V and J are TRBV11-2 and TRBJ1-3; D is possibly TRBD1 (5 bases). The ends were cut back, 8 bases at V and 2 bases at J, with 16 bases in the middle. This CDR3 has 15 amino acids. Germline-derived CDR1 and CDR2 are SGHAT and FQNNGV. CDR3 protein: CASRDGRGTGNTIYF. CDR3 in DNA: TGTGCCAGCCGCGATGGTCGGGGCACTGGAAACACCATATATTTT.

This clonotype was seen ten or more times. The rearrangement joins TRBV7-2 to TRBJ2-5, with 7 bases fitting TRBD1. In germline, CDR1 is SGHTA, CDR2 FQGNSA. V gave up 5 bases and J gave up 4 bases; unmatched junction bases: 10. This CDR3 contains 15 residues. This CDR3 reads CASSQQTGARETQYF. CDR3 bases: TGTGCCAGCAGCCAACAAACAGGGGCACGAGAGACCCAGTACTTC.

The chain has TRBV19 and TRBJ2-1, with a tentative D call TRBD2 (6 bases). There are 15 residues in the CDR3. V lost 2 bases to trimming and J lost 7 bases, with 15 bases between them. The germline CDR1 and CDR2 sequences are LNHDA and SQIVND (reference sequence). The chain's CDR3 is CASSITSGYRNEQFF. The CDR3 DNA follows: TGTGCCAGTAGTATAACCAGCGGGTACCGTAATGAGCAGTTCTTC.

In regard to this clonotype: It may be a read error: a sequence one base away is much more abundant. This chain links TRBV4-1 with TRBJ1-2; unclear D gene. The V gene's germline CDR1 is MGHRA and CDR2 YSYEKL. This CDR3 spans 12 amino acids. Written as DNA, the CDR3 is TGTGCCAGCAGCCAAGCAGACTATGGCTACACCTTC. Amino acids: CASSQADYGYTF.

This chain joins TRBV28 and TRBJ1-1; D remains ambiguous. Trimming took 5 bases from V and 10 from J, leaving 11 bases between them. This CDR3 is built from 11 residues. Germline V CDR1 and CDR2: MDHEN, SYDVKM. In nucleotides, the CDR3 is TGTGCCAGCAGTACCCCTCGTGGAGCTTTCTTT. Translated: CASSTPRGAFF.

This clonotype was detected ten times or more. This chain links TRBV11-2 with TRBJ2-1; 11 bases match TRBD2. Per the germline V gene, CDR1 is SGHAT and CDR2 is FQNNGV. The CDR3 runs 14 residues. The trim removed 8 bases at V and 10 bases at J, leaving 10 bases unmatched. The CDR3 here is CASRILAGGSEQFF. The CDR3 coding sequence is TGTGCCAGCCGAATTCTAGCGGGAGGCTCCGAGCAGTTCTTC.

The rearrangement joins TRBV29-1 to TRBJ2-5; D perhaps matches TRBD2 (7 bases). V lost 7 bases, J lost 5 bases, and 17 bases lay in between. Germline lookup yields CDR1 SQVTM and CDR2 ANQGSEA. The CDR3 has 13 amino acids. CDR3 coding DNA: TGCAGCGCTCTGGCACAGGGAGGGGAGACCCAGTACTTC. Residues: CSALAQGGETQYF.

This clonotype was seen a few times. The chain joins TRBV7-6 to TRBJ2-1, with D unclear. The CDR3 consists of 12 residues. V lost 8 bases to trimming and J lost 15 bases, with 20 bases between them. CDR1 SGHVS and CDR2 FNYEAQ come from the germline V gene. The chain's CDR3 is CASSPNPSTRFF. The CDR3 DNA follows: TGTGCCAGCTCTCCGAACCCCTCCACTCGGTTCTTC.

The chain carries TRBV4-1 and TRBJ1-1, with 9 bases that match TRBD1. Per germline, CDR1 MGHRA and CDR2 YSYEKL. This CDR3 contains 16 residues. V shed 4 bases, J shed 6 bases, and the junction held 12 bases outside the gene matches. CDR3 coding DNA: TGCGCCAGCAGCCCCGTCCCGGGACAGGGAGACGCTGAAGCTTTCTTT. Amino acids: CASSPVPGQGDAEAFF.

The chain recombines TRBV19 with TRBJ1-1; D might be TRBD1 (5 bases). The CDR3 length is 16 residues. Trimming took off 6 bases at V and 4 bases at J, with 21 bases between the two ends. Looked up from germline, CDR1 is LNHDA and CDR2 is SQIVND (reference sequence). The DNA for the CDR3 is TGTGCCAGTAGCGAAGGCGGGGGATCGGCAGTCACTGAAGCTTTCTTT. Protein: CASSEGGGSAVTEAFF.

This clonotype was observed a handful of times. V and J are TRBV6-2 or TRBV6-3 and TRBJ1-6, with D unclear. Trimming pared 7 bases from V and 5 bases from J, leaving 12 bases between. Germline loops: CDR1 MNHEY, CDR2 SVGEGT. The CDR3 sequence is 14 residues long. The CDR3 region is CASKTDGDNSPLHF. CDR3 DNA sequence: TGTGCCAGCAAAACCGACGGAGATAATTCACCCCTCCACTTT.

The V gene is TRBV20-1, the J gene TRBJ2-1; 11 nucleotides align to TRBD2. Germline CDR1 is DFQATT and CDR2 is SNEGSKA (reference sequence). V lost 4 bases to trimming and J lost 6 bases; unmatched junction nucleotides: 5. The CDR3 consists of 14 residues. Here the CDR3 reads CSAKGLAEPNEQFF. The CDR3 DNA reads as TGCAGTGCTAAGGGACTAGCGGAGCCCAATGAGCAGTTCTTC.

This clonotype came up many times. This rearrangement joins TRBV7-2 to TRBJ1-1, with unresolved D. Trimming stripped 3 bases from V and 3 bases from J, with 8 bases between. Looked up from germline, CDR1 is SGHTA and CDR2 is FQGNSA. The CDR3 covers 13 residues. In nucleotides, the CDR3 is TGTGCCAGCAGCTTTATCGGTTACACTGAAGCTTTCTTT. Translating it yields CASSFIGYTEAFF.

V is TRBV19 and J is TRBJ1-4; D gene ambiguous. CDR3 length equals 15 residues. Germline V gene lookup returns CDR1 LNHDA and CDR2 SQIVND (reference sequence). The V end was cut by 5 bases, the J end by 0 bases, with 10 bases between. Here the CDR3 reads CASSGYRTTNEKLFF. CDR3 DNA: TGTGCCAGTAGTGGTTACAGAACAACTAATGAAAAACTGTTTTTT.